The 7 T cell receptor beta chains below all came from one sample that was sequenced in a study of blood T cell repertoires in COVID-19. The protocol was immunoSEQ multiplex PCR, while the TCRdb copy is restricted to in-frame clones and leaves out a portion. The data contain around 63,000 clones, roughly 90% of them singletons. Sample: peripheral blood. Receptors were obtained from a woman aged 55 to 70 with acute or convalescent COVID-19.

The rearrangement joins TRBV18 to TRBJ2-2, with 7 bases that match TRBD1. This CDR3 has 16 amino acids. Germline-derived CDR1 and CDR2 are KGHSH and LQKENI. Trimming cost V 4 bases and J 1 base; bases outside gene matches: 6. The CDR3 spells CASSHTGTENTGELFF. Here the CDR3 DNA reads TGTGCCAGCTCACACACCGGGACAGAGAACACCGGGGAGCTGTTTTTT.

V gene TRBV20-1 combines with J gene TRBJ2-2, with D possibly being TRBD1 (5 bases). V was pared by 3 bases and J by 5 bases, with 13 bases between. The CDR3 is 14 amino acids. CDR1 and CDR2 (germline): DFQATT, SNEGSKA (reference sequence). The CDR3 DNA sequence: TGCAGTGCTAGTCAGGCAGGGTCGACCGGGGAGCTGTTTTTT. This encodes CSASQAGSTGELFF.

The chain has TRBV5-1 and TRBJ1-2, with D perhaps matching TRBD1 (6 bases). Germline CDR1 SGHRS, CDR2 YFSETQ. The V end was cut by 4 bases, the J end by 3 bases, with 16 bases between. The CDR3 contains 15 residues. The CDR3 sequence: CASSPDGTGYYGYTF. The DNA for the CDR3 is TGCGCCAGCAGCCCCGACGGAACAGGGTACTATGGCTACACCTTC.

This clone occurred a few times. This sequence joins TRBV28 and TRBJ1-4; 8 nucleotides agree with TRBD1. Germline CDR1 and CDR2: MDHEN and SYDVKM. V was pared by 7 bases and J by 4 bases, with 5 bases of the junction left unmatched. The CDR3 is 14 residues long. The CDR3 reads CASKVTGGNEKLFF. CDR3 in DNA: TGTGCCAGCAAGGTAACAGGGGGTAATGAAAAACTGTTTTTT. Drawing the rest from reference TRBV28 and TRBJ1-4, the complete variable domain is DVKVTQSSRYLVKRTGEKVFLECVQDMDHENMFWYRQDPGLGLRLIYFSYDVKMKEKGDIPEGYSVSREKKERFSLILESASTNQTSMYLCASKVTGGNEKLFFGSGTQLSVL.

CDR3 protein: CASMGLRRETQYF. The CDR3 DNA sequence: TGTGCCAGTATGGGTCTCCGGAGGGAGACCCAGTACTTC. The chain is built from TRBV19 and TRBJ2-5, with D tentatively TRBD2 (5 bases). The CDR3 sequence is 13 residues long. V was clipped by 7 bases and J by 5 bases, with 14 bases between them. The germline gives CDR1 LNHDA, CDR2 SQIVND (reference sequence).

The chain combines TRBV5-1 with TRBJ1-6; the D gene is possibly TRBD1 (5 bases). Trimming removed 0 bases from V and 4 bases from J, with 14 bases in between. Germline CDR1 SGHRS, CDR2 YFSETQ. This CDR3 region has 17 residues. CDR3 protein: CASSLEGSGPYNSPLHF. The DNA of the CDR3 is TGCGCCAGCAGCTTGGAGGGGTCCGGACCATATAATTCACCCCTCCACTTT.

On this clone: The sample contains more than one DNA sequence encoding this CDR3. The chain has TRBV18 and TRBJ2-2; 7 bases line up with TRBD1. Germline CDR1 reads KGHSH; CDR2 reads LQKENI. The CDR3 is made up of 15 amino acids. V lost 6 bases, J lost 3 bases, and 7 bases stayed unmatched. The CDR3 loop is CASSRRQGDTGELFF. The CDR3, as DNA: TGTGCCAGCTCGCGAAGACAGGGAGACACCGGGGAGCTGTTTTTT.